This T cell receptor beta chain was sequenced during a study of cytomegalovirus exposure and HLA in healthy donors. The V gene lost 6 bases and the J gene lost 2 bases, with 14 bases spanning the gap. Germline CDR1 and CDR2: SNHLY and FYNNEI. The length of the CDR3 is 14 residues. Generated by immunoSEQ multiplex PCR, the TCRdb table keeps only in-frame clones and is missing some. The sample comprises about 56,000 clones, approximately 92% of which are singletons, and roughly 1.2% rests with the top ten. The sequence came from a man aged 18 to 30 in good health and CMV-seronegative. The rearrangement links TRBV2 to TRBJ2-7; TRBD1 might be the D (6 bases). The sequenced material came from PBMCs. The CDR3 sequence: CASRYGRGAYEQYF. The DNA for the CDR3 is TGTGCCAGCAGATATGGCAGGGGCGCCTACGAGCAGTACTTC.